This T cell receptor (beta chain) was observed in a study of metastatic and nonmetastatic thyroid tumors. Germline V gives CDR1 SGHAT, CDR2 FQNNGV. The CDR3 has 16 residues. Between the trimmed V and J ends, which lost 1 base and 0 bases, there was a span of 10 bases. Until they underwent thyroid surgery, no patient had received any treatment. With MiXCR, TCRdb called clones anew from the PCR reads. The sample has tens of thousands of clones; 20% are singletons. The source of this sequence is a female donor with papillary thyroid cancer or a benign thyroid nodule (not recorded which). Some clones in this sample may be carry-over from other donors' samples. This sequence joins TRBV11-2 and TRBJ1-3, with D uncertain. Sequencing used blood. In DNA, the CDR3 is TGTGCCAGCAGCTTAGGTCCAGGAGACTCTGGAAACACCATATATTTT. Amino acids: CASSLGPGDSGNTIYF.